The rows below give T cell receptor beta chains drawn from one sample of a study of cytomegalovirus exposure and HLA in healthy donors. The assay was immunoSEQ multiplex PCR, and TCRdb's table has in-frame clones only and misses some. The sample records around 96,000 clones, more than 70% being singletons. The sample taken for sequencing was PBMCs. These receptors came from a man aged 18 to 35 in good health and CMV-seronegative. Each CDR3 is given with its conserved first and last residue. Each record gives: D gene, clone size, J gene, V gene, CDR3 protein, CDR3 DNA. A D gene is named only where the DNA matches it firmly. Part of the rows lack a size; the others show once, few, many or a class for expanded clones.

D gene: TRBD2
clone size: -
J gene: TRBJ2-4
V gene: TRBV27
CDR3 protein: CASSSGLAGGTAKNIQYF
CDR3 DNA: TGTGCCAGCAGTTCCGGACTAGCGGGGGGGACGGCCAAAAACATTCAGTACTTC

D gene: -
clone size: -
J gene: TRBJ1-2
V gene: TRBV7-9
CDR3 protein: CASSPSGINYGYTF
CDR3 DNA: TGTGCCAGCAGCCCTTCAGGGATAAACTATGGCTACACCTTC

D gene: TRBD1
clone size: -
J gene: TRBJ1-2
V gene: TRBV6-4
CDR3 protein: CASGGPDRGDYGYTF
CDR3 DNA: TGTGCCAGCGGCGGCCCGGACAGGGGGGACTATGGCTACACCTTC

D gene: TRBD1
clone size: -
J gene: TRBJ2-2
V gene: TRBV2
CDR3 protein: CASSGQGYKNTGELFF
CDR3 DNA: TGTGCCAGCTCGGGACAGGGATACAAAAACACCGGGGAGCTGTTTTTT

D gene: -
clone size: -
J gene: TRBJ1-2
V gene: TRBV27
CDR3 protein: CASSLKLNYGYTF
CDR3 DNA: TGTGCCAGCAGTTTAAAACTGAACTATGGCTACACCTTC

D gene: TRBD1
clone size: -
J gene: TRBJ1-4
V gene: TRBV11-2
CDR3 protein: CASSSTGGVEKLFF
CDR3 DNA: TGTGCCAGCAGCTCCACAGGGGGCGTTGAAAAACTGTTTTTT

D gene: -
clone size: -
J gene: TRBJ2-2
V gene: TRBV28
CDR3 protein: CASSIQGPSNTGELFF
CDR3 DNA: TGTGCCAGCAGCATCCAGGGCCCTTCGAACACCGGGGAGCTGTTTTTT

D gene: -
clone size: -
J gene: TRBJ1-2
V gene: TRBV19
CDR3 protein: CASSPTAYGYTF
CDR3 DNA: TGTGCCAGTAGCCCGACAGCGTATGGCTACACCTTC

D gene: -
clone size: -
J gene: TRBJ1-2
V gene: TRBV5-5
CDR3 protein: CASSPTESIRYGYTF
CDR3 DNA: TGTGCCAGCAGCCCGACGGAGTCAATTCGCTATGGCTACACCTTC

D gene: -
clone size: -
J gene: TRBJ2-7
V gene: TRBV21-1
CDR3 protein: CASSKAGQGVIDEQYF
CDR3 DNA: TGTGCCAGCAGCAAAGCCGGACAGGGGGTTATCGACGAGCAGTACTTC

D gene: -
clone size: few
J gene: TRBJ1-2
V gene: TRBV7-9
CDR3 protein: CASSLPYQGKGGYTF
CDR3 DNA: TGTGCCAGCAGCTTACCCTACCAGGGGAAGGGTGGCTACACCTTC

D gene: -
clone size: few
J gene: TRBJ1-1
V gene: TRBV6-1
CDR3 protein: CASSEMGRVPTEAFF
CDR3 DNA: TGTGCCAGCAGTGAAATGGGCAGGGTTCCAACTGAAGCTTTCTTT

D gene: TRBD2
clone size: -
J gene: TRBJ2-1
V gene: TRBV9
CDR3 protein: CASSVSGGAWNEQFF
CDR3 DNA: TGTGCCAGCAGCGTCTCCGGGGGGGCCTGGAATGAGCAGTTCTTC

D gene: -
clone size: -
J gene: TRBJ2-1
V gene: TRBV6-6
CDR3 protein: CASRWEGQYYNEQFF
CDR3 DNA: TGTGCCAGCAGATGGGAGGGACAATACTACAATGAGCAGTTCTTC

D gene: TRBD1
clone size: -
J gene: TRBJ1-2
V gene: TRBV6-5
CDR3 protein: CASREDRSVGGYTF
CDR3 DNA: TGTGCCAGCAGGGAGGACAGGTCGGTCGGGGGCTACACCTTC

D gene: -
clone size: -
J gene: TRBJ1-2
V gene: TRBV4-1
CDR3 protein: CASSPDSINYGYTF
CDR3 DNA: TGCGCCAGCAGCCCCGATAGCATTAACTATGGCTACACCTTC

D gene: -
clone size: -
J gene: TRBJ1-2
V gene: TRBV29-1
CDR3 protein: CSAGFGGGRDGYTF
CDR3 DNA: TGCAGCGCTGGGTTTGGGGGCGGCCGGGATGGCTACACCTTC

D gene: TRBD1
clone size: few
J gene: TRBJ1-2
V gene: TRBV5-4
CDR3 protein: CASIDRGANYGYTF
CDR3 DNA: TGTGCCAGCATCGACAGGGGAGCTAACTATGGCTACACCTTC

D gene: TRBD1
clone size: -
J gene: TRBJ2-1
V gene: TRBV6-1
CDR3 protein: CASNRGFYNEQFF
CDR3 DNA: TGTGCCAGCAACAGGGGGTTTTACAATGAGCAGTTCTTC

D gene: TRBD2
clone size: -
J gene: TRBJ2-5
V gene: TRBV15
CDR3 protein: CATSREQSGDRTQYF
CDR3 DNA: TGTGCCACCAGCAGAGAACAAAGCGGGGATCGGACCCAGTACTTC

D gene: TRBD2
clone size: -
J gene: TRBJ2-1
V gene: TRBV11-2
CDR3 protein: CASSLLRTSGGLINEQFF
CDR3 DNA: TGTGCCAGCAGCTTACTCCGGACTAGCGGGGGCCTAATCAATGAGCAGTTCTTC

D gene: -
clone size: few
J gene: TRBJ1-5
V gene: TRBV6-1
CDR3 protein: CASRFDSSNQPQHF
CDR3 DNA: TGTGCCAGCAGATTTGACAGTAGCAATCAGCCCCAGCATTTT